These 31 T cell receptor beta chains originate from one sample sequenced in a study of blood T cell repertoires in COVID-19 (dated by TCRdb to about 2020). The library relied on the immunoSEQ multiplex PCR assay. The source is immuneACCESS, and TCRdb retained only in-frame sequences with V and J called. Part of the clones is not carried over; for the studies checked, unresolved V genes explain less than half of this, and the remainder is unexplained. The sample table holds around 57,000 clones, of which 65% to 80% were seen once. The top ten hold 5.5% of the sample. Material: peripheral blood. The origin of the receptors is a woman aged 70 to 79 with acute or convalescent COVID-19.

This chain links TRBV7-2 with TRBJ2-5; 7 bases are a match to TRBD1. Per germline, CDR1 SGHTA and CDR2 FQGNSA. This CDR3 is built from 15 residues. V lost 4 bases, J lost 5 bases, and 10 bases stayed unmatched. CDR3 sequence reads: CASSSPQGMGETQYF. CDR3 bases: TGTGCCAGCAGCTCTCCACAGGGGATGGGGGAGACCCAGTACTTC.

This chain joins TRBV2 and TRBJ2-1, with a tentative D call TRBD1 (6 bases). The CDR3 runs 12 residues. The ends were cut back, 7 bases at V and 8 bases at J, with 12 bases in the middle. CDR1 is SNHLY, CDR2 FYNNEI, per germline. The CDR3 spells CASTGWGHEQFF. The CDR3 region has the DNA TGTGCCAGCACAGGGTGGGGGCATGAGCAGTTCTTC.

V and J are TRBV7-3 and TRBJ2-3, with TRBD2 identical over 7 bases. Per germline, CDR1 SGHTA and CDR2 FQGTGA. The CDR3 sequence is 14 residues long. Trimming took 6 bases from V and 0 from J; bases not matched to a gene: 3. The CDR3 DNA reads TGTGCCAGCAGTTTCGGGGGGAGCACAGATACGCAGTATTTT. This codes for CASSFGGSTDTQYF.

This chain connects TRBV6-5 to TRBJ2-1, with 12 bases aligning to TRBD2. The CDR3 runs to 15 residues. The V and J ends lost 6 bases and 8 bases, in that order; junction bases with no gene match: 8. Germline CDR1 reads MNHEY; CDR2 reads SVGAGI. The CDR3 sequence is CASRASGGASYEQFF. The CDR3 DNA is TGTGCCAGCAGAGCTAGCGGGGGGGCCAGCTATGAGCAGTTCTTC.

The V and J genes are TRBV5-4 and TRBJ2-3, with a possible D match to TRBD2 (7 bases). With 2 bases removed from V and 6 bases from J, the gap between germline ends came to 25 bases. The CDR3 length is 18 residues. Germline V CDR1 and CDR2: SGHNT, YYREEE (reference sequence). CDR3 bases: TGTGCCAGCAGCTTATCCTTTGGGGGGGCATATTTTGGGGATACGCAGTATTTT. This encodes CASSLSFGGAYFGDTQYF. Based on the CDR3 plus reference TRBV5-4 and TRBJ2-3, the full variable domain is ETGVTQSPTHLIKTRGQQVTLRCSSQSGHNTVSWYQQALGQGPQFIFQYYREEENGRGNFPPRFSGLQFPNYSSELNVNALELDDSALYLCASSLSFGGAYFGDTQYFGPGTRLTVL.

This sequence joins TRBV19 and TRBJ2-4; 10 nucleotides match TRBD2. CDR1 and CDR2 from the germline V gene are LNHDA and SQIVND (reference sequence). This CDR3 is built from 14 residues. With 6 bases clipped from V and 6 bases from J, the junction kept 5 bases outside the gene matches. The CDR3, as DNA: TGTGCCAGTAGCCCAGCGGGGGGGACAAACATTCAGTACTTC. It translates to CASSPAGGTNIQYF.

The V gene is TRBV19, the J gene TRBJ1-2, with D perhaps matching TRBD1 (5 bases). CDR1 LNHDA and CDR2 SQIVND come from the germline V gene (reference sequence). V lost 2 bases, J lost 3 bases, and 7 bases lay in between. This CDR3 comprises 13 residues. CDR3 nucleotides: TGTGCCAGTAGTATAACGGGGGACTATGGCTACACCTTC. It is translated as CASSITGDYGYTF.

The J gene is TRBJ2-3, the V gene TRBV6-5; 11 bases fit TRBD1. The CDR3 loop spans 15 amino acids. J was trimmed by 4 bases and V by 6 bases; bases with no gene match: 6. The germline CDR1 and CDR2 sequences are MNHEY and SVGAGI. In DNA, the CDR3 is TGTGCCAGCAGGGCGGGACAGGGGGACCCAGATACGCAGTATTTT. This sequence encodes CASRAGQGDPDTQYF.

The rearrangement uses TRBV15 and TRBJ2-4; possible D gene TRBD2, 6 bases. The CDR3 covers 15 residues. In germline, CDR1 is LNHNV, CDR2 YYDKDF (reference sequence). The V gene lost 5 bases and the J gene lost 0 bases, with 11 bases spanning the gap. The CDR3 protein is CATSRGGVAKNIQYF. In nucleotides, the CDR3 is TGTGCCACCAGCCGGGGAGGTGTAGCCAAAAACATTCAGTACTTC.

This clone was detected only once. The V gene is TRBV29-1, the J gene TRBJ1-5; 7 bases align to TRBD1. V was pared by 5 bases and J by 4 bases, with 11 bases of the junction left unmatched. The CDR3 contains 15 residues. The germline gives CDR1 SQVTM, CDR2 ANQGSEA. The CDR3 reads CSVQAQGDRNQPQHF. The CDR3 DNA follows: TGCAGCGTTCAAGCCCAGGGGGATAGGAATCAGCCCCAGCATTTT. The variable domain in full, completed from reference TRBV29-1 and TRBJ1-5, reads SAVISQKPSRDICQRGTSLTIQCQVDSQVTMMFWYRQQPGQSLTLIATANQGSEATYESGFVIDKFPISRPNLTFSTLTVSNMSPEDSSIYLCSVQAQGDRNQPQHFGDGTRLSIL.

This clone was counted between two and nine times. This chain connects TRBV2 to TRBJ1-3, with 8 positions matching TRBD1. CDR3 length: 13 amino acids. Germline loops: CDR1 SNHLY, CDR2 FYNNEI. Germline trimming cut 6 bases from V and 3 bases from J; bases unmatched to any gene: 1. CDR3 DNA sequence: TGTGCCAGCAGGGACAGGGATGGAAACACCATATATTTT. Translating it yields CASRDRDGNTIYF.

This clone was counted only a few times. V and J are TRBV3-1 (or the pseudogene TRBV3-2) and TRBJ2-3; tentative D call: TRBD2 (6 bases). CDR1 is LGHDT and CDR2 is YNNKEL in the germline V gene (reference sequence). The V gene lost 2 bases and the J gene lost 4 bases, with 10 bases spanning the gap. This CDR3 is built from 14 residues. The CDR3: CASSQQWGADTQYF. CDR3 in DNA: TGTGCCAGCAGCCAACAATGGGGGGCAGATACGCAGTATTTT.

The rearrangement uses TRBV5-6 and TRBJ2-2; D possibly corresponds to TRBD1 (6 bases). The CDR3 is 16 amino acids. Deletions cut 4 bases from V and 2 bases from J, with 15 bases between. Germline values: CDR1 SGHDT, CDR2 YYEEEE. Here the CDR3 reads CASSPRQAENTGELFF. CDR3 bases: TGTGCCAGCAGCCCTAGACAGGCCGAAAACACCGGGGAGCTGTTTTTT. Variable domain in full (rest from reference TRBV5-6 and TRBJ2-2): DAGVTQSPTHLIKTRGQQVTLRCSPKSGHDTVSWYQQALGQGPQFIFQYYEEEERQRGNFPDRFSGHQFPNYSSELNVNALLLGDSALYLCASSPRQAENTGELFFGEGSRLTVL.

This clone showed up just once. CDR3 bases: TGTGCCAGCAGCTTAGAAACAGGGGGCGCCTCTCAGCCCCAGCATTTT. This translates into CASSLETGGASQPQHF. The chain recombines TRBV7-8 with TRBJ1-5; 9 positions match TRBD1. J was trimmed by 6 bases and V by 1 base; bases with no gene match: 7. The germline CDR1 and CDR2 sequences are SGHVS and FQNEAQ. The CDR3 runs to 16 residues.

The gene calls are TRBV12-5 and TRBJ2-7, with 10 nucleotides matching TRBD1. There are 13 residues in the CDR3. The germline V gene encodes CDR1 LGHNT and CDR2 FRNRAP. Trimming removed 5 bases from V and 5 bases from J; junction bases left unmatched: 3. The CDR3 spells CASGTGQGDEQYF. In nucleotides, the CDR3 is TGTGCTAGTGGTACTGGACAGGGGGACGAGCAGTACTTC.

The chain joins TRBV6-1 to TRBJ1-2, with 8 positions matching TRBD1. The CDR3 contains 15 residues. The germline CDR1 and CDR2 sequences are MNHNS and SASEGT. V gave up 2 bases and J gave up 3 bases; unmatched junction bases: 5. The chain's CDR3 is CASSELAGGDYGYTF. In DNA form, the CDR3 reads TGTGCCAGCAGTGAATTGGCAGGGGGCGACTATGGCTACACCTTC.

In its sample, this clone was seen once. This chain links TRBV14 with TRBJ1-4; TRBD1 is a possible D gene (5 bases). The CDR3 length is 15 residues. Germline lookup yields CDR1 SGHDN and CDR2 FVKESK. The V gene lost 3 bases and the J gene lost 8 bases, with 16 bases spanning the gap. Here the CDR3 reads CASSHLFSGYEKLFF. Written as DNA, the CDR3 is TGTGCCAGCAGCCACCTTTTCTCAGGGTACGAAAAACTGTTTTTT.

The chain employs TRBV19 and TRBJ1-2; TRBD1 aligns across 7 bases. The V segment lost 5 bases and the J segment 6 bases; nucleotides outside the gene matches: 9. This CDR3 comprises 14 residues. Germline CDR1 is LNHDA and CDR2 is SQIVND (reference sequence). CDR3 DNA sequence: TGTGCCAGTAGTCTGAGGAACAGGGGTGATGGCTACACCTTC. This codes for CASSLRNRGDGYTF.

This clone was observed a few times. CDR3 DNA: TGTGCCAGCAGCGTACTAGGGACACCTGGATGGACTGAAGCTTTCTTT. It codes for CASSVLGTPGWTEAFF. The rearrangement uses TRBV7-2 and TRBJ1-1; D might be TRBD1 (6 bases). There are 16 residues in the CDR3. Germline V gene lookup returns CDR1 SGHTA and CDR2 FQGNSA. The V gene lost 5 bases and the J gene lost 5 bases, with 21 bases spanning the gap.

The V and J genes are TRBV19 and TRBJ2-7; the match to TRBD1 covers 8 bases. Germline V gives CDR1 LNHDA, CDR2 SQIVND (reference sequence). The CDR3 totals 13 residues. The V and J ends lost 6 bases and 2 bases, in that order; junction bases with no gene match: 3. The CDR3 nucleotides read TGTGCCAGTAGACAGGGGGGAACCTACGAGCAGTACTTC. Translation: CASRQGGTYEQYF.

This chain joins TRBV7-3 and TRBJ2-3, with D tentatively TRBD2 (8 bases). CDR1 and CDR2 (germline): SGHTA, FQGTGA. This CDR3 spans 15 amino acids. Trimming cost V 4 bases and J 6 bases, with 17 bases left between them. This chain's CDR3 is CASSSTGLGGDTQYF. CDR3 DNA sequence: TGTGCCAGCAGCTCCACGGGACTAGGGGGCGATACGCAGTATTTT.

This rearrangement joins TRBV18 to TRBJ1-4, with 8 bases that match TRBD1. Trimming cost V 5 bases and J 2 bases; bases outside gene matches: 7. The CDR3 extends over 16 amino acids. Germline CDR1 KGHSH, CDR2 LQKENI. The CDR3 loop reads CASSRGQGSTNEKLFF. CDR3 bases: TGTGCCAGCTCAAGAGGACAGGGAAGCACTAATGAAAAACTGTTTTTT.

The J gene is TRBJ2-3, the V gene TRBV7-2; 12 bases map to TRBD2. CDR3 length equals 15 residues. Germline V gene lookup returns CDR1 SGHTA and CDR2 FQGNSA. Losses at the gene ends were 5 bases for V and 6 bases for J; bases not matched to a gene: 6. This CDR3 reads CASSASGGAIDTQYF. For the CDR3, the DNA is TGTGCCAGCAGCGCTAGCGGGGGGGCGATTGATACGCAGTATTTT.

CDR3 amino acids: CASSRQGPQPQHF. For the CDR3, the DNA is TGTGCCAGCAGTCGACAGGGGCCGCAGCCCCAGCATTTT. This rearrangement joins TRBV6-5 to TRBJ1-5; 8 nucleotides align to TRBD1. The CDR3 runs to 13 residues. J was trimmed by 7 bases and V by 5 bases; bases with no gene match: 4. The germline V gene encodes CDR1 MNHEY and CDR2 SVGAGI.

CDR3 region: CASLEDEAYNEQFF. In DNA, the CDR3 is TGTGCCAGCCTGGAGGACGAAGCCTACAATGAGCAGTTCTTC. This chain links TRBV2 with TRBJ2-1; tentatively, D is TRBD2 (5 bases). The germline V gene has CDR1 SNHLY and CDR2 FYNNEI. V was pared by 8 bases and J by 2 bases, with 13 bases between. There are 14 residues in the CDR3.

The chain joins TRBV6-5 to TRBJ1-5; 10 positions match TRBD1. The CDR3 loop spans 14 amino acids. The ends lost 10 bases at V and 15 bases at J; junction bases unmatched: 18. The germline CDR1 and CDR2 sequences are MNHEY and SVGAGI. CDR3 sequence reads: CATKTREGTGDGHF. DNA of the CDR3: TGTGCCACCAAAACCCGTGAGGGGACAGGGGATGGGCATTTT.

This clone was counted ten times or more. The rearrangement uses TRBV6-5 and TRBJ1-1, with D hard to call. V lost 6 bases, J lost 8 bases, and 10 bases lay in between. Germline V lookup: CDR1 MNHEY, CDR2 SVGAGI. CDR3 length equals 11 residues. In nucleotides, the CDR3 is TGTGCCAGCAGATTACACATAGAAGCTTTCTTT. This sequence encodes CASRLHIEAFF.

J is TRBJ1-2 and V is TRBV7-9; 10 bases match TRBD1. Germline loops: CDR1 SEHNR, CDR2 FQNEAQ (reference sequence). With 4 bases clipped from V and 2 bases from J, the junction kept 4 bases outside the gene matches. The CDR3 runs 15 residues. CDR3: CASSSGTGDNYGYTF. CDR3 bases: TGTGCCAGCAGCTCGGGGACAGGGGACAACTATGGCTACACCTTC.

The gene calls are TRBV9 and TRBJ1-6; 8 positions match TRBD1. Germline V lookup: CDR1 SGDLS, CDR2 YYNGEE. V shed 6 bases, J shed 9 bases, and the junction held 11 bases outside the gene matches. CDR3 length equals 15 residues. CDR3 in amino acids: CASMPGGTGPSPLHF. The CDR3 nucleotides are TGTGCCAGCATGCCTGGCGGGACAGGACCTTCACCCCTCCACTTT.

The chain couples TRBV6-5 to TRBJ2-1, with a weak D call TRBD1 (6 bases). Trimming removed 0 bases at V and 4 bases at J, with 13 bases between. The CDR3 is 16 residues long. CDR1 MNHEY and CDR2 SVGAGI come from the germline V gene. CDR3 bases: TGTGCCAGCAGTTACTCCCGAGGGGGTACTTACAATGAGCAGTTCTTC. Protein sequence: CASSYSRGGTYNEQFF.

The genes are TRBV27 and TRBJ1-5; D not resolved. Per germline, CDR1 MNHEY and CDR2 SMNVEV (reference sequence). There are 13 residues in the CDR3. V was trimmed by 3 bases and J by 2 bases, leaving 5 bases between them. The CDR3 reads CASSFLGNQPQHF. CDR3 DNA sequence: TGTGCCAGCAGTTTTCTCGGCAATCAGCCCCAGCATTTT.